Each of the 31 T cell receptor beta chains below was sequenced from the same sample in a study of OX40 agonist ivuxolimab in advanced cancers. Receptor libraries were prepared by the immunoSEQ multiplex PCR assay. TCRdb stores this immuneACCESS table with in-frame sequences only. Part of the clones is absent; in the studies checked, under half of the shortfall reflects unresolved V genes, and no reason is known for the rest. The sample table contains fewer than 70,000 clones; only one count was recorded for under 95% of them. The ten largest account for 9.5% to 15% of the sample. The starting material was CD4+ or CD8+ T cells sorted from blood, obtained in a trial of the OX40 agonist ivuxolimab. Receptors originate from an adult with an advanced solid tumor such as melanoma, head and neck, liver or kidney cancer.

The chain joins TRBV19 to TRBJ2-7; perhaps TRBD1 as D (6 bases). Trimming took off 1 base at V and 4 bases at J, with 8 bases between the two ends. CDR3 length: 13 amino acids. Germline values: CDR1 LNHDA, CDR2 SQIVND (reference sequence). The CDR3 loop reads CASSIVGQYEQYF. The CDR3 DNA sequence: TGTGCCAGTAGTATAGTCGGACAGTACGAGCAGTACTTC. Variable domain in full (rest from reference TRBV19 and TRBJ2-7): DGGITQSPKYLFRKEGQNVTLSCEQNLNHDAMYWYRQDPGQGLRLIYYSQIVNDFQKGDIAEGYSVSREKKESFPLTVTSAQKNPTAFYLCASSIVGQYEQYFGPGTRLTVT.

This clone was seen once. The chain carries TRBV5-4 and TRBJ1-3; D not certain. Looked up from germline, CDR1 is SGHNT and CDR2 is YYREEE (reference sequence). The CDR3 has 15 residues. V was cut by 2 bases and J by 4 bases, with 13 bases left in between. The CDR3 protein is CASSFAPGGGNTIYF. DNA of the CDR3: TGTGCCAGCAGCTTCGCTCCAGGCGGAGGAAACACCATATATTTT. Combining the CDR3 with reference TRBV5-4 and TRBJ1-3 gives the whole variable domain ETGVTQSPTHLIKTRGQQVTLRCSSQSGHNTVSWYQQALGQGPQFIFQYYREEENGRGNFPPRFSGLQFPNYSSELNVNALELDDSALYLCASSFAPGGGNTIYFGEGSWLTVV.

V usage is TRBV10-2 and J usage is TRBJ2-5; D uncertain. This CDR3 region has 13 residues. Trimming removed 1 base at V and 5 bases at J, with 8 bases between. CDR1 and CDR2 from the germline V gene are WSHSY and SAAADI. CDR3 bases: TGCGCCAGCAGTGAGTATATCTTGGAGACCCAGTACTTC. Protein: CASSEYILETQYF.

The V and J genes are TRBV18 and TRBJ2-3; D is possibly TRBD1 or TRBD2 (5 bases each). This CDR3 spans 17 amino acids. Trimming left V 2 bases short and J 0 bases short, with 15 bases between. The V gene's germline CDR1 is KGHSH and CDR2 LQKENI. The CDR3 DNA reads TGTGCCAGCTCACCAGGTTATCAGGGACGAAGCACAGATACGCAGTATTTT. Its protein is CASSPGYQGRSTDTQYF. Full variable domain (rest looked up from reference TRBV18 and TRBJ2-3): NAGVMQNPRHLVRRRGQEARLRCSPMKGHSHVYWYRQLPEEGLKFMVYLQKENIIDESGMPKERFSAEFPKEGPSILRIQQVVRGDSAAYFCASSPGYQGRSTDTQYFGPGTRLTVL.

This clone appeared once. V gene TRBV10-3 combines with J gene TRBJ1-2; TRBD1 aligns across 10 bases. Germline V gene lookup returns CDR1 ENHRY and CDR2 SYGVKD. The CDR3 contains 16 residues. The J segment lost 3 bases and the V segment lost 0 bases, leaving 4 bases of the junction unmatched. The CDR3, as DNA: TGTGCCATCAGTGAGTCGACAGGGGGCTATTACTATGGCTACACCTTC. Translated: CAISESTGGYYYGYTF.

The chain is built from TRBV5-8 and TRBJ2-7, with TRBD1 identical over 7 bases. Germline CDR1 and CDR2: SGHTS and YDEGEE. This CDR3 has 13 residues. The J segment lost 6 bases and the V segment lost 4 bases, leaving 7 bases of the junction unmatched. The CDR3 DNA reads as TGTGCCAGCAGCCGGGACAGAGTTTCCGAGCAGTACTTC. This sequence encodes CASSRDRVSEQYF. The complete variable domain, with remaining parts taken from reference TRBV5-8 and TRBJ2-7, reads EAGVTQSPTHLIKTRGQQATLRCSPISGHTSVYWYQQALGLGLQFLLWYDEGEERNRGNFPPRFSGRQFPNYSSELNVNALELEDSALYLCASSRDRVSEQYFGPGTRLTVT.

The CDR3 DNA sequence: TGTGCCAGCAGCTTAGTACCCAGGGGCGCCTACAATGAGCAGTTCTTC. Translation: CASSLVPRGAYNEQFF. This sequence joins TRBV7-2 and TRBJ2-1; weak D call: TRBD1 (6 bases). The CDR3 consists of 16 residues. CDR1 is SGHTA, CDR2 FQGNSA, per germline. V lost 1 base and J 2 bases, leaving 12 bases between the germline ends.

This chain connects TRBV27 to TRBJ2-4; D unclear. The ends were cut back, 5 bases at V and 0 bases at J, with 11 bases in the middle. This CDR3 is built from 15 residues. Germline-derived CDR1 and CDR2 are MNHEY and SMNVEV (reference sequence). The CDR3 DNA is TGTGCCAGCAGTCCTATAACGATAGCCAAAAACATTCAGTACTTC. This codes for CASSPITIAKNIQYF.

J is TRBJ2-2 and V is TRBV27; 8 nucleotides line up with TRBD2. This CDR3 comprises 15 residues. The germline gives CDR1 MNHEY, CDR2 SMNVEV (reference sequence). V lost 6 bases, J lost 6 bases, and 9 bases stayed unmatched. The CDR3 nucleotides are TGTGCCAGCAGCCAAGGGACGGGAGGGTCCGGGGAGCTGTTTTTT. It yields the protein CASSQGTGGSGELFF.

The chain is built from TRBV25-1 and TRBJ2-1; D is unclear. The CDR3 consists of 12 residues. The germline CDR1 and CDR2 sequences are MGHDK and SYGVNS. The V and J ends lost 3 bases and 8 bases respectively, with 8 bases between them. The DNA for the CDR3 is TGTGCCAGCAGTGAGGTCGACCATGAGCAGTTCTTC. This encodes CASSEVDHEQFF.

The chain has TRBV4-2 and TRBJ2-7, with 14 bases fitting TRBD2. V lost 4 bases to trimming and J lost 5 bases; unmatched junction nucleotides: 7. Per germline, CDR1 LGHNA and CDR2 YNFKEQ. CDR3 length: 16 residues. The CDR3 loop is CASSPGTSGSIDEQYF. The CDR3 DNA sequence: TGTGCCAGCAGCCCTGGGACTAGCGGGAGTATCGACGAGCAGTACTTC.

The genes are TRBV27 and TRBJ2-7, with TRBD2 matching over 14 bases. CDR3 length equals 15 residues. The junction had 5 bases not matched to a gene; V was cut back by 4 bases and J by 6 bases. Germline V lookup: CDR1 MNHEY, CDR2 SMNVEV (reference sequence). As DNA, the CDR3 is TGTGCCAGCAGTTCCGGGACTAGCGGGAGTAGCGAGCAGTACTTC. Translation: CASSSGTSGSSEQYF.

The rearrangement links TRBV2 to TRBJ2-3, with no clear D. Germline values: CDR1 SNHLY, CDR2 FYNNEI. The germline V and J ends were trimmed by 8 bases and 2 bases, with 11 bases remaining between them. This CDR3 contains 13 residues. The CDR3 loop is CASYGDDTDTQYF. CDR3 nucleotide sequence: TGTGCCAGCTACGGTGATGACACAGATACGCAGTATTTT.

The gene calls are TRBV14 and TRBJ2-2; D is unresolved. CDR1 is SGHDN, CDR2 FVKESK, per germline. This CDR3 has 14 amino acids. Trimming left V 4 bases short and J 5 bases short, with 11 bases between. CDR3 bases: TGTGCCAGCAGCCCGCGGTCAACAACCGGGGAGCTGTTTTTT. Its translation: CASSPRSTTGELFF.

The genes are TRBV27 and TRBJ2-1, with TRBD2 matching 8 bases. V trimming: 8 bases; J trimming: 6 bases; junction bases outside the gene matches: 15. Germline V gene sequence: CDR1 MNHEY, CDR2 SMNVEV (reference sequence). The CDR3 totals 16 residues. CDR3 nucleotides: TGTGCCAGCCAGGAGCAAAGCGGGAGTATCGGCAATGAGCAGTTCTTC. This sequence encodes CASQEQSGSIGNEQFF.

The chain couples TRBV19 to TRBJ2-3, with 9 positions matching TRBD2. The J segment lost 4 bases and the V segment lost 9 bases, leaving 5 bases of the junction unmatched. The length of the CDR3 is 13 residues. Germline-derived CDR1 and CDR2 are LNHDA and SQIVND (reference sequence). DNA of the CDR3: TGTGCCAGCTCAGCGGGAGGCTCAGATACGCAGTATTTT. Amino acid sequence: CASSAGGSDTQYF.

The chain employs TRBV6-6 and TRBJ2-7; D gene uncertain. The CDR3 totals 13 residues. CDR1 and CDR2 (germline): MNHNY, SVGAGI (reference sequence). The ends were cut back, 0 bases at V and 3 bases at J, with 6 bases in the middle. CDR3 sequence (DNA): TGTGCCAGCAGTTACTCTGAATACTACGAGCAGTACTTC. As protein: CASSYSEYYEQYF.

The chain links TRBV7-9 to TRBJ2-3, with a possible D match to TRBD1 (5 bases). The germline V and J ends were trimmed by 2 bases and 2 bases, with 20 bases remaining between them. The CDR3 is made up of 18 amino acids. CDR1 is SEHNR, CDR2 FQNEAQ, per germline (reference sequence). The CDR3 sequence: CASSLFPPATTDTDTQYF. DNA of the CDR3: TGTGCCAGCAGCTTATTCCCGCCGGCGACGACAGACACAGATACGCAGTATTTT.

This rearrangement joins TRBV4-1 to TRBJ1-5; unclear D gene. The germline V and J ends were trimmed by 3 bases and 4 bases, with 7 bases remaining between them. The CDR3 loop spans 13 amino acids. CDR1 is MGHRA, CDR2 YSYEKL, per germline. DNA of the CDR3: TGCGCCAGCAGCCAGCAGACGAATCAGCCCCAGCATTTT. Amino acid sequence: CASSQQTNQPQHF.

This clone was detected only a few times. The chain is built from TRBV4-1 and TRBJ2-3, with 11 nucleotides matching TRBD2. The V and J ends lost 2 bases and 2 bases, in that order; junction bases with no gene match: 9. CDR3 length: 18 residues. Germline CDR1 is MGHRA and CDR2 is YSYEKL. The CDR3 is CASSQSSGRLGATDTQYF. CDR3 bases: TGCGCCAGCAGCCAATCTAGCGGGAGGCTTGGGGCCACAGATACGCAGTATTTT.

This clone was seen a single time. V usage is TRBV28 and J usage is TRBJ2-1; maybe TRBD2 (5 bases). This CDR3 spans 14 amino acids. Germline V gene lookup returns CDR1 MDHEN and CDR2 SYDVKM. The V end was cut by 3 bases, the J end by 4 bases, with 10 bases between. Here the CDR3 reads CASSLRTLYNEQFF. For the CDR3, the DNA is TGTGCCAGCAGTTTGAGGACTCTTTACAATGAGCAGTTCTTC.

Within the sample, this clone is medium-sized. Without the conserved terminal phenylalanine or tryptophan, this CDR3 likely stems from a read error. The limits of the CDR3 on the DNA are not certain, so only TCRdb's listed CDR3 is given. The chain links TRBV21-1 to TRBJ2-2; the D segment call TRBD2 is taken from the table without a DNA check. TRBV21-1 counts as a pseudogene. Inclusive of both ends, the CDR3 amounts to 20 amino acids. The chain's CDR3 is CASKNELAGGPDNAGSSRSV.

V is TRBV29-1 and J is TRBJ1-5; no clear D gene. Deletions cut 4 bases from V and 0 bases from J, with 7 bases between. Germline loops: CDR1 SQVTM, CDR2 ANQGSEA. The CDR3 is made up of 13 amino acids. CDR3 nucleotides: TGCAGCGTTGGCACGGCTAGCAATCAGCCCCAGCATTTT. Its translation is CSVGTASNQPQHF.

The genes are TRBV1 and TRBJ2-5; the table's D gene call, TRBD2, was not cross checked with the DNA. TRBV1 is a listed pseudogene. This CDR3 spans 11 amino acids. DNA of the CDR3: TGCACCAGCAACGGGGGGGAGACCCAGTACTTC. This sequence encodes CTSNGGETQYF.

The CDR3 is CASSSEPGEHEQFF. The CDR3 DNA is TGTGCCAGCAGCTCCGAGCCAGGGGAGCATGAGCAGTTCTTC. The chain links TRBV11-3 to TRBJ2-1, with a possible D match to TRBD1 (6 bases). CDR1 SGHNT and CDR2 YENEEA come from the germline V gene. The CDR3 totals 14 residues. Deletions cut 4 bases from V and 8 bases from J, with 15 bases between.

The J gene is TRBJ2-2, the V gene TRBV7-3, with TRBD2 matching over 9 bases. The V gene's germline CDR1 is SGHTA and CDR2 FQGTGA. The CDR3 runs 17 residues. Trimming cost V 3 bases and J 4 bases; bases outside gene matches: 9. The DNA for the CDR3 is TGTGCCAGCAGCTTCTTCTCGGCGGGAGGGTTCACCGGGGAGCTGTTTTTT. It specifies CASSFFSAGGFTGELFF.

V gene TRBV25-1 combines with J gene TRBJ1-1; TRBD1 is a possible D gene (6 bases). The V end lost 6 bases, the J end lost 0 bases, and 17 bases lay between the germline ends. Germline V lookup: CDR1 MGHDK, CDR2 SYGVNS. The CDR3 runs 16 residues. The CDR3 DNA follows: TGTGCCAGCAGGGGGGGTGCAGGGGCCATGAACACTGAAGCTTTCTTT. Residues: CASRGGAGAMNTEAFF.

Worth noting for this clone: Other DNA sequences in this sample translate to the same CDR3. This chain uses TRBV4-1 with TRBJ2-7, with D maybe TRBD2 (6 bases). Trimming left V 1 base short and J 4 bases short, with 20 bases between. The germline V gene encodes CDR1 MGHRA and CDR2 YSYEKL. The CDR3 has 17 residues. The CDR3 loop reads CASSQGPPAGGGYEQYF. The CDR3 DNA follows: TGCGCCAGCAGCCAAGGTCCCCCCGCCGGGGGTGGGTACGAGCAGTACTTC.

The chain links TRBV5-1 to TRBJ1-2, with 7 bases identical to TRBD1. The CDR3 covers 13 residues. Trimming removed 3 bases from V and 6 bases from J; junction bases left unmatched: 5. Germline CDR1 is SGHRS and CDR2 is YFSETQ. The CDR3 reads CASSSGQTNGYTF. For the CDR3, the DNA is TGCGCCAGCAGCTCGGGACAGACGAATGGCTACACCTTC.

The chain uses TRBV11-2 and TRBJ2-1; D may be TRBD1 (5 bases). Trimming stripped 4 bases from V and 4 bases from J, with 20 bases between. The CDR3 extends over 17 amino acids. Per the germline V gene, CDR1 is SGHAT and CDR2 is FQNNGV. The CDR3: CASSSDDDSPIYNEQFF. Here the CDR3 DNA reads TGTGCCAGCAGCTCAGATGATGACAGTCCCATATACAATGAGCAGTTCTTC.

The chain uses TRBV27 and TRBJ2-6, with D unresolved. The CDR3 extends over 15 amino acids. Trimming pared 6 bases from V and 0 bases from J, leaving 9 bases between. Per the germline V gene, CDR1 is MNHEY and CDR2 is SMNVEV (reference sequence). The CDR3 region is CASSTYSSGANVLTF. The CDR3 region has the DNA TGTGCCAGCAGCACCTACAGCTCTGGGGCCAACGTCCTGACTTTC.